These 10 T cell receptor beta chains share one sample of origin, sequenced in a study of response to subunit inactivated influenza vaccine. TCRdb reprocessed the RT-PCR reads with MiXCR, giving one entry per CDR3 protein. This sample has 600,000 to 850,000 distinct CDR3 sequences, with about 15% found just once. This specimen was PBMCs from blood, taken around 15 days before vaccination. The source of these receptors is a middle-aged man who received an inactivated influenza vaccine.

The rearrangement uses TRBV2 and TRBJ2-1, with TRBD1 identical over 7 bases. The CDR3 extends over 15 amino acids. In germline, CDR1 is SNHLY, CDR2 FYNNEI. V dropped 7 bases and J dropped 1; count of bases not matched to a gene: 7. This CDR3 is CASKGDRQSYNEQFF. The CDR3 nucleotides read TGTGCCAGCAAGGGGGACAGACAATCCTACAATGAGCAGTTCTTC.

This clonotype was recorded a few times. The chain has TRBV20-1 and TRBJ1-5; D unclear. Germline assignment: CDR1 DFQATT and CDR2 SNEGSKA (reference sequence). CDR3 length: 12 residues. The ends were cut back, 1 base at V and 9 bases at J, with 10 bases in the middle. In DNA, the CDR3 is TGCAGTGCTAGAGTTTCTTTGGGGCCCCAGCATTTT. Amino acid sequence: CSARVSLGPQHF.

In this sample, this clonotype turned up many times. This may arise from a read error, as a much more abundant clone is one base away. The chain joins TRBV5-5 to TRBJ2-1, with TRBD1 matching 9 bases. This CDR3 has 13 residues. J lost 7 bases, V lost 4 bases, and 3 bases had no gene match. From germline, CDR1 is SGHKS and CDR2 YYEKEE (reference sequence). The CDR3 coding sequence is TGTGCCAGCAGCGTCGGACAGGGGAATGAGCAGTTCTTC. This translates into CASSVGQGNEQFF.

This clonotype was found many times. The CDR3 here is CASSPSRGLGALYQETQYF. CDR3 nucleotides: TGTGCCAGCAGTCCCAGCAGGGGGTTAGGTGCGCTGTACCAAGAGACCCAGTACTTC. The V gene is TRBV28, the J gene TRBJ2-5; TRBD1 matches 7 bases. The CDR3 has 19 residues. Germline V gives CDR1 MDHEN, CDR2 SYDVKM. The trim removed 5 bases at V and 0 bases at J, leaving 18 bases unmatched.

The chain couples TRBV5-1 to TRBJ2-2, with a possible D match to TRBD2 (6 bases). Between the trimmed V and J ends, which lost 4 bases and 4 bases, there was a span of 17 bases. Germline assignment: CDR1 SGHRS and CDR2 YFSETQ. The CDR3 has 16 amino acids. The CDR3 sequence is CASSPRISGATGELFF. CDR3 DNA sequence: TGCGCCAGCAGCCCCCGGATTAGCGGAGCCACCGGGGAGCTGTTTTTT.

This clonotype has at least ten counts. The chain joins TRBV7-2 to TRBJ1-3, with D unclear. V was clipped by 4 bases and J by 4 bases, with 14 bases between them. Germline CDR1 reads SGHTA; CDR2 reads FQGNSA. This CDR3 region has 15 residues. CDR3 amino acids: CASSSSPNPGNTIYF. The CDR3 region has the DNA TGTGCCAGCAGCTCCTCACCTAATCCCGGAAACACCATATATTTT.

This clonotype was seen at least ten times. V gene TRBV19 combines with J gene TRBJ2-3; the match to TRBD2 covers 11 bases. The CDR3 has 16 residues. The V and J ends lost 1 base and 5 bases, in that order; junction bases with no gene match: 5. Germline values: CDR1 LNHDA, CDR2 SQIVND (reference sequence). This CDR3 is CASSIGLAGRGDTQYF. Here the CDR3 DNA reads TGTGCCAGTAGTATAGGACTAGCGGGAAGGGGAGATACGCAGTATTTT.

The genes are TRBV19 and TRBJ2-1, with a weak D call TRBD1 (6 bases). CDR1 LNHDA and CDR2 SQIVND come from the germline V gene (reference sequence). This CDR3 contains 14 residues. The germline V and J ends were trimmed by 1 base and 7 bases, with 11 bases remaining between them. In nucleotides, the CDR3 is TGTGCCAGTAGTATAGGAACAGGGACGAATGAGCAGTTCTTC. As protein: CASSIGTGTNEQFF.

The V and J genes are TRBV6-1 and TRBJ1-5, with TRBD1 identical over 10 bases. CDR3 length: 16 residues. CDR1 and CDR2 (germline): MNHNS, SASEGT. With V trimmed by 2 bases and J by 4 bases, 5 bases remained unmatched. The CDR3 sequence: CASSERRDRGNQPQHF. CDR3 sequence (DNA): TGTGCCAGCAGTGAACGCCGGGACAGGGGAAATCAGCCCCAGCATTTT.

Many counts were recorded for this clonotype. The genes are TRBV5-1 and TRBJ2-7, with D perhaps TRBD1 or TRBD2 (5 bases each). CDR1 and CDR2 from the germline V gene are SGHRS and YFSETQ. The CDR3 is 15 residues long. The V gene lost 0 bases and the J gene lost 3 bases, with 13 bases spanning the gap. The CDR3 reads CASSLGGVENYEQYF. The CDR3 DNA sequence: TGCGCCAGCAGCTTGGGAGGGGTCGAGAACTACGAGCAGTACTTC.